This TCR beta chain appears in the sequencing data of a study of CD8+CD57+ T cells in acquired aplastic anemia. At the level of the study: Recorded DNA amounts for sorted CD4+ and CD8+ cells had an average of around 3.5 ug. Regarding the study as a whole: Patients and controls were found to share twenty-nine CD8+ CDR3 sequences.

Investigators profiled TCR beta VDJ and CDR3 from genomic DNA template. Each CDR3 protein gets one entry after TCRdb re-called the reads with MiXCR. This table has around 170,000 distinct CDR3 sequences, around half appearing once. V was clipped by 9 bases and J by 4 bases; unmatched bases: 3. The CDR3 totals 12 residues. Germline values: CDR1 SGHDN, CDR2 FVKESK. Sequencing involved patients with CD8+CD57+ cell expansion previously shown by flow cytometry. In all patients, the disease was severe acquired aplastic anemia. Prior therapy had not been administered to any patient at the time of blood sampling. This clonotype has at least ten counts. Its antigen is undetermined.

The V and J genes are TRBV14 and TRBJ1-5; 7 bases match TRBD1. This clonotype was obtained from a human donor with aplastic anemia. The material sequenced was sorted CD4+, CD8+, or CD8+CD57+ T cells (not recorded which) from PBMCs. CDR3 protein: CARDRENQPQHF. The CDR3 DNA reads TGTGCCAGAGACAGGGAAAATCAGCCCCAGCATTTT.